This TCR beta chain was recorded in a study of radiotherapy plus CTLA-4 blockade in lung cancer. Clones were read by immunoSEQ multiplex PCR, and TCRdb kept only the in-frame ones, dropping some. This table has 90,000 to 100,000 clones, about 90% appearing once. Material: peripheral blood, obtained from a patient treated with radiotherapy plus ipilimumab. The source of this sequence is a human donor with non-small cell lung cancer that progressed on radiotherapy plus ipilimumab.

CDR3 amino acids: CASSFLGIDEQYF. The CDR3 DNA is TGTGCCAGCAGCTTCCTAGGTATCGACGAGCAGTACTTC. The chain is built from TRBV5-6 and TRBJ2-7; D unresolved. The CDR3 spans 13 residues. V was cut by 2 bases and J by 5 bases, with 11 bases left in between. The germline V gene encodes CDR1 SGHDT and CDR2 YYEEEE.